A selection of T cell receptor beta chains follows, all from one sample in a study of blood T cell repertoires in COVID-19. Sequencing used immunoSEQ multiplex PCR; TCRdb keeps in-frame clones, though not all of them. The sample contains a few hundred thousand clones, roughly 80% of which appear only once. The sample comprised peripheral blood. These receptors all come from a woman in her 50s with active or convalescent COVID-19. Both conserved end residues are part of each CDR3. The D gene is left open where the match is weak. Rows may omit the clone size; those that give it use once, few, many or a size class.

v_call: TRBV28
clone_size: .
d_call: .
j_call: TRBJ2-1
cdr3_aa: CASSRRLDSEQFF
cdr3_nt: TGTGCCAGCAGTCGCCGACTAGATAGTGAGCAGTTCTTC

v_call: TRBV5-1
clone_size: .
d_call: TRBD2
j_call: TRBJ2-1
cdr3_aa: CASSLTSGSSYNEQFF
cdr3_nt: TGCGCCAGCAGCTTGACTAGCGGGAGTTCCTACAATGAGCAGTTCTTC

v_call: TRBV7-8
clone_size: .
d_call: .
j_call: TRBJ2-7
cdr3_aa: CASSLVRSGTGNYEQYF
cdr3_nt: TGTGCCAGCAGCTTAGTTCGGTCTGGGACTGGGAACTACGAGCAGTACTTC

v_call: TRBV12-3/TRBV12-4
clone_size: .
d_call: TRBD1
j_call: TRBJ1-5
cdr3_aa: CASSAGGGQPQHF
cdr3_nt: TGTGCCAGCAGCGCAGGGGGCGGGCAGCCCCAGCATTTT

v_call: TRBV6-5
clone_size: .
d_call: TRBD2
j_call: TRBJ2-2
cdr3_aa: CASSPGLAGGGMFF
cdr3_nt: TGTGCCAGCAGTCCGGGACTAGCGGGAGGGGGTATGTTTTTT

v_call: TRBV2
clone_size: .
d_call: TRBD2
j_call: TRBJ2-5
cdr3_aa: CASGRGETQYF
cdr3_nt: TGTGCCAGCGGGAGGGGAGAGACCCAGTACTTC

v_call: TRBV4-1
clone_size: .
d_call: .
j_call: TRBJ2-5
cdr3_aa: CASSLLGAETQYF
cdr3_nt: TGCGCCAGCAGCCTCTTAGGGGCAGAGACCCAGTACTTC

v_call: TRBV7-2
clone_size: few
d_call: .
j_call: TRBJ2-2
cdr3_aa: CASSLTANTGELFF
cdr3_nt: TGTGCCAGCAGCTTAACAGCGAACACCGGGGAGCTGTTTTTT

v_call: TRBV19
clone_size: .
d_call: .
j_call: TRBJ1-1
cdr3_aa: CASSRLGNTEAFF
cdr3_nt: TGTGCCAGTAGTCGACTCGGGAACACTGAAGCTTTCTTT

v_call: TRBV3-1/TRBV3-2
clone_size: .
d_call: TRBD2
j_call: TRBJ2-7
cdr3_aa: CASSHGAGSYEQYF
cdr3_nt: TGTGCCAGCAGTCACGGAGCGGGGTCCTACGAGCAGTACTTC

v_call: TRBV7-8
clone_size: .
d_call: .
j_call: TRBJ1-1
cdr3_aa: CASSTQDRWDTEAFF
cdr3_nt: TGTGCCAGCAGCACACAGGACAGATGGGACACTGAAGCTTTCTTT

v_call: TRBV5-4
clone_size: .
d_call: .
j_call: TRBJ1-2
cdr3_aa: CASSIAQGLGAGYTF
cdr3_nt: TGTGCCAGCAGCATAGCGCAGGGGCTGGGGGCGGGCTACACCTTC

v_call: TRBV6-5
clone_size: .
d_call: TRBD2
j_call: TRBJ2-1
cdr3_aa: CASSYSLAGYNEQFF
cdr3_nt: TGTGCCAGCAGTTACTCTCTAGCGGGGTACAATGAGCAGTTCTTC

v_call: TRBV5-1
clone_size: .
d_call: TRBD2
j_call: TRBJ2-7
cdr3_aa: CASSPGLAETEQYF
cdr3_nt: TGCGCCAGCAGCCCCGGACTAGCGGAAACTGAGCAGTACTTC

v_call: TRBV3-1/TRBV3-2
clone_size: .
d_call: TRBD2
j_call: TRBJ2-7
cdr3_aa: CASSPTSGRAYEQYF
cdr3_nt: TGTGCCAGCAGCCCGACTAGCGGGAGGGCGTACGAGCAGTACTTC

v_call: TRBV6-6
clone_size: .
d_call: .
j_call: TRBJ2-5
cdr3_aa: CASRTPEGTQYF
cdr3_nt: TGTGCCAGCAGGACACCGGAAGGTACCCAGTACTTC

v_call: TRBV28
clone_size: .
d_call: TRBD2
j_call: TRBJ2-1
cdr3_aa: CASSSGLAGVNEQFF
cdr3_nt: TGTGCCAGCAGTTCAGGACTAGCGGGAGTGAATGAGCAGTTCTTC

v_call: TRBV18
clone_size: .
d_call: .
j_call: TRBJ1-1
cdr3_aa: CASSPLRTEGNTEAFF
cdr3_nt: TGTGCCAGCTCACCTTTAAGGACAGAGGGAAACACTGAAGCTTTCTTT

v_call: TRBV3-1/TRBV3-2
clone_size: .
d_call: TRBD2
j_call: TRBJ2-1
cdr3_aa: CASSHSTTGLAVRGQFF
cdr3_nt: TGTGCCAGCAGCCATTCAACCACGGGACTAGCCGTGAGAGGGCAGTTCTTC

v_call: TRBV11-2
clone_size: few
d_call: .
j_call: TRBJ2-1
cdr3_aa: CASSPSSGGLRNEQFF
cdr3_nt: TGTGCCAGCAGCCCGTCCTCTGGAGGGCTGAGGAATGAGCAGTTCTTC

v_call: TRBV5-1
clone_size: .
d_call: TRBD2
j_call: TRBJ2-1
cdr3_aa: CASSLDPGLEFTEQFF
cdr3_nt: TGCGCCAGCAGCTTGGACCCGGGACTAGAATTTACTGAGCAGTTCTTC

v_call: TRBV7-8
clone_size: .
d_call: TRBD1
j_call: TRBJ1-4
cdr3_aa: CASSWTGTGHEKLFF
cdr3_nt: TGTGCCAGCAGCTGGACCGGGACAGGGCATGAAAAACTGTTTTTT

v_call: TRBV6-2/TRBV6-3
clone_size: .
d_call: TRBD1
j_call: TRBJ1-2
cdr3_aa: CASSTGQRANYGYTF
cdr3_nt: TGTGCCAGCAGTACGGGACAGAGAGCTAACTATGGCTACACCTTC

v_call: TRBV7-6
clone_size: .
d_call: TRBD2
j_call: TRBJ2-5
cdr3_aa: CASSAGAGVQETQYF
cdr3_nt: TGTGCCAGCAGCGCCGGTGCGGGAGTACAAGAGACCCAGTACTTC

v_call: TRBV5-3
clone_size: .
d_call: .
j_call: TRBJ2-1
cdr3_aa: CARSESGDNEQFF
cdr3_nt: TGTGCCAGAAGCGAGTCAGGGGACAATGAGCAGTTCTTC

v_call: TRBV12-3/TRBV12-4
clone_size: once
d_call: TRBD2
j_call: TRBJ2-1
cdr3_aa: CASSLGREGWEFF
cdr3_nt: TGTGCCAGCAGTTTAGGCCGGGAGGGCTGGGAGTTCTTC

v_call: TRBV4-1
clone_size: .
d_call: TRBD2
j_call: TRBJ2-7
cdr3_aa: CASSQGVAGSDEQYF
cdr3_nt: TGCGCCAGCAGCCAAGGTGTAGCGGGATCTGACGAGCAGTACTTC

v_call: TRBV28
clone_size: .
d_call: .
j_call: TRBJ2-3
cdr3_aa: CASSSLGASTDTQYF
cdr3_nt: TGTGCCAGCAGTTCCCTCGGAGCTAGCACAGATACGCAGTATTTT

v_call: TRBV5-6
clone_size: .
d_call: TRBD2
j_call: TRBJ2-3
cdr3_aa: CASSGVMTAGVNQYF
cdr3_nt: TGTGCCAGCAGCGGTGTAATGACAGCGGGAGTCAACCAGTATTTT

v_call: TRBV6-5
clone_size: .
d_call: TRBD1
j_call: TRBJ1-5
cdr3_aa: CASSSGQNQPQHF
cdr3_nt: TGTGCCAGCAGTTCGGGACAGAATCAGCCCCAGCATTTT

v_call: TRBV5-1
clone_size: .
d_call: TRBD1
j_call: TRBJ2-3
cdr3_aa: CASSLARDSGTDTQYF
cdr3_nt: TGCGCCAGCAGCTTGGCCCGGGACAGCGGCACAGATACGCAGTATTTT

v_call: TRBV16
clone_size: .
d_call: .
j_call: TRBJ1-4
cdr3_aa: CASSRSWAPNEKLFF
cdr3_nt: TGTGCCAGCAGCCGTTCGTGGGCTCCTAATGAAAAACTGTTTTTT

v_call: TRBV18
clone_size: .
d_call: .
j_call: TRBJ2-1
cdr3_aa: CASSPTADNEQFF
cdr3_nt: TGTGCCAGCTCACCAACAGCGGACAATGAGCAGTTCTTC

v_call: TRBV25-1
clone_size: few
d_call: .
j_call: TRBJ2-7
cdr3_aa: CASSPPGALAEQYF
cdr3_nt: TGTGCCAGCAGTCCTCCAGGGGCCCTTGCCGAGCAGTACTTC

v_call: TRBV5-1
clone_size: .
d_call: TRBD2
j_call: TRBJ2-5
cdr3_aa: CASSLAGTSRETQYF
cdr3_nt: TGCGCCAGCAGCTTGGCCGGGACTAGCAGGGAGACCCAGTACTTC

v_call: TRBV2
clone_size: few
d_call: TRBD1
j_call: TRBJ1-6
cdr3_aa: CASSGGTGNSPLHF
cdr3_nt: TGTGCCAGCAGTGGCGGGACAGGAAATTCACCCCTCCACTTT

v_call: TRBV5-1
clone_size: .
d_call: .
j_call: TRBJ2-7
cdr3_aa: CASSLDSNEQYF
cdr3_nt: TGCGCCAGCAGCTTAGACAGCAACGAGCAGTACTTC

v_call: TRBV6-4
clone_size: once
d_call: .
j_call: TRBJ1-2
cdr3_aa: CASSPLFTDRNYGYTF
cdr3_nt: TGTGCCAGCAGTCCTCTATTCACCGACAGGAACTATGGCTACACCTTC

v_call: TRBV4-1
clone_size: .
d_call: TRBD1
j_call: TRBJ2-1
cdr3_aa: CASSLGQGEYNEQFF
cdr3_nt: TGCGCCAGCAGCCTCGGACAGGGGGAATACAATGAGCAGTTCTTC

v_call: TRBV27
clone_size: .
d_call: .
j_call: TRBJ1-5
cdr3_aa: CASSRTVNSNQPQHF
cdr3_nt: TGTGCCAGCAGCAGGACTGTCAATAGCAATCAGCCCCAGCATTTT

v_call: TRBV18
clone_size: .
d_call: TRBD1
j_call: TRBJ2-5
cdr3_aa: CASSPPGQFIQETQYF
cdr3_nt: TGTGCCAGCTCACCTCCGGGACAGTTCATCCAAGAGACCCAGTACTTC

v_call: TRBV6-5
clone_size: .
d_call: TRBD2
j_call: TRBJ2-5
cdr3_aa: CASSYGGVQETQYF
cdr3_nt: TGTGCCAGCAGTTACGGGGGGGTGCAAGAGACCCAGTACTTC

v_call: TRBV5-1
clone_size: .
d_call: .
j_call: TRBJ2-2
cdr3_aa: CASSLRGQNTGELFF
cdr3_nt: TGCGCCAGCAGCTTGCGGGGTCAGAACACCGGGGAGCTGTTTTTT

v_call: TRBV6-5
clone_size: .
d_call: .
j_call: TRBJ2-5
cdr3_aa: CASRPGAGETQYF
cdr3_nt: TGTGCCAGCCGCCCAGGGGCGGGTGAGACCCAGTACTTC

v_call: TRBV7-6
clone_size: .
d_call: TRBD2
j_call: TRBJ2-5
cdr3_aa: CASSLGGTSGTQETQYF
cdr3_nt: TGTGCCAGCAGCTTAGGAGGGACTAGCGGGACCCAAGAGACCCAGTACTTC

v_call: TRBV5-5
clone_size: .
d_call: TRBD2
j_call: TRBJ2-4
cdr3_aa: CASSPTLATAKNIQYF
cdr3_nt: TGTGCCAGCAGCCCCACACTAGCGACGGCCAAAAACATTCAGTACTTC

v_call: TRBV9
clone_size: .
d_call: .
j_call: TRBJ2-3
cdr3_aa: CASSVISSTDTQYF
cdr3_nt: TGTGCCAGCAGCGTAATATCCTCCACAGATACGCAGTATTTT

v_call: TRBV29-1
clone_size: .
d_call: .
j_call: TRBJ1-2
cdr3_aa: CSVGTNYGYTF
cdr3_nt: TGCAGCGTTGGGACAAACTATGGCTACACCTTC

v_call: TRBV10-3
clone_size: .
d_call: .
j_call: TRBJ2-1
cdr3_aa: CAISQVKGNEQFF
cdr3_nt: TGTGCCATCAGCCAGGTTAAAGGCAATGAGCAGTTCTTC

v_call: TRBV2
clone_size: few
d_call: TRBD1
j_call: TRBJ2-5
cdr3_aa: CASSEGYRGDRIQYF
cdr3_nt: TGTGCCAGCAGTGAAGGTTACAGGGGCGACCGGATCCAGTACTTC

v_call: TRBV9
clone_size: .
d_call: .
j_call: TRBJ1-1
cdr3_aa: CASSVEQGSEAFF
cdr3_nt: TGTGCCAGCAGCGTAGAACAGGGTTCTGAAGCTTTCTTT